Listed here is a single T cell receptor (beta chain). This sample is drawn from a study of Ad26.COV2.S vaccination and SARS-CoV-2 variants. Profiling relied on immunoSEQ multiplex PCR, and the TCRdb table lists in-frame clones only, not all of them. The sample contains 300,000 to 350,000 clones, 86% of which appear only once. Noted treatment: 19 received Ad26.COV2.S at low or high dose, single or two shots; roughly five received placebo; per-sample allocation not given. The investigators took samples on day 63 after the first vaccine or placebo injection. The CDR3 totals 15 residues. Trimming shortened V by 0 bases and J by 0 bases, and 8 bases separated the two germline ends. Germline assignment: CDR1 SGHNT and CDR2 YYREEE (reference sequence).

The chain combines TRBV5-4 with TRBJ2-3; D gene unclear. The sequence was obtained from a person between 18 and 65 years old who received the Ad26.COV2.S COVID-19 vaccine or a placebo. The material sequenced was peripheral blood, taken in a trial of Ad26.COV2.S vaccine versus placebo. The CDR3 DNA sequence: TGTGCCAGCAGCTTGGAAGCGTTTAGCACAGATACGCAGTATTTT. Its protein is CASSLEAFSTDTQYF.